This TCR beta chain was identified in a study of T cells of healthy individuals. Germline assignment: CDR1 DFQATT and CDR2 SNEGSKA (reference sequence). V lost 7 bases, J lost 5 bases, and 26 bases lay in between. The CDR3 runs to 16 residues. This clonotype was detected ten times or more. TCRdb passed the 5' RACE reads through MiXCR, listing each CDR3 protein once. Among 50,000 to 55,000 distinct CDR3 sequences listed, roughly 15% were seen once. The receptor's source is a human donor in good health. This chain joins TRBV20-1 and TRBJ2-5; D tentatively reads TRBD1 or TRBD2 (5 bases each). The CDR3 sequence: CSVPPHGAAEVETQYF. DNA for the CDR3: TGCAGTGTTCCCCCTCACGGGGCCGCGGAGGTGGAGACCCAGTACTTC.